The clone carrying this T cell receptor (beta chain) was recorded a few times. Its antigen is unidentified. The CDR3 consists of 15 residues. Trimming cost V 6 bases and J 3 bases; bases outside gene matches: 6. Germline V CDR1 and CDR2: MNHEY, SVGEGT. The source of the sample is a study of response to subunit inactivated influenza vaccine. General study findings and limits: Each seasonal flu vaccination may recruit only limited new T cells, authors suggested.

MiXCR, run by TCRdb on the RT-PCR reads, gives a single entry per CDR3 protein. The sample carries 500,000 to 600,000 distinct CDR3 sequences, about 15% recorded once. The TCR originated in a man aged 50 to 69 who received an inactivated influenza vaccine. Here the sequenced sample was CD4+ T cells sorted from PBMCs, taken around 25 months after vaccination. The gene calls are TRBV6-2 or TRBV6-3 and TRBJ1-5; 9 positions match TRBD1. The CDR3 sequence is CASRRDRVYNQPQHF. CDR3 bases: TGTGCCAGCAGACGGGACAGGGTGTACAATCAGCCCCAGCATTTT.